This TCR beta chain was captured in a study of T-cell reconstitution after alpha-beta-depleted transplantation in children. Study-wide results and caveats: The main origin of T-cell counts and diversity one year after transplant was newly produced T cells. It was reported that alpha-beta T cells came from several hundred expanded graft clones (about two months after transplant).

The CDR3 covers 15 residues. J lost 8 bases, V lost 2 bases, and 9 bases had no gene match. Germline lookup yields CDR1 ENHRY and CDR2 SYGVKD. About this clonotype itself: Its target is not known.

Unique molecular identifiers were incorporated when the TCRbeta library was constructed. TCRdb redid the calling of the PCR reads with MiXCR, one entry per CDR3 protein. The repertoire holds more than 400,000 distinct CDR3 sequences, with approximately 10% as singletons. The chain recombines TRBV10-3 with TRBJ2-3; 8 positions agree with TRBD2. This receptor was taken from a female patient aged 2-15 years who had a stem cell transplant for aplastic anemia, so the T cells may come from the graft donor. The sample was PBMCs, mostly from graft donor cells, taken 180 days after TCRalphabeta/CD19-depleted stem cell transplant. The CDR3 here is CAISESGGTSSTQYF. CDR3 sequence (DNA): TGTGCCATCAGTGAGAGTGGGGGGACTAGTTCTACGCAGTATTTT.